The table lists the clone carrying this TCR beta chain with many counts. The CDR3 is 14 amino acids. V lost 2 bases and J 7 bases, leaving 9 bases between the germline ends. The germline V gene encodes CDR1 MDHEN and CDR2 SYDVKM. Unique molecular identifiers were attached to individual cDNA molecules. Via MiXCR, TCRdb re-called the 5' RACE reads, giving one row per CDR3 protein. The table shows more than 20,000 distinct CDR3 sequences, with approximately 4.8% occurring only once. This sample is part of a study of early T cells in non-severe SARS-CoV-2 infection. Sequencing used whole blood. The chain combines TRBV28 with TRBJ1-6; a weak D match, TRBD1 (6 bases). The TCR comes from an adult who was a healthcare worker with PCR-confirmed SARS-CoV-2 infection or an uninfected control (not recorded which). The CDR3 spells CASSLSRGNSPLHF. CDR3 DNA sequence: TGTGCCAGCAGTTTAAGCAGGGGAAATTCACCCCTCCACTTT.